Below are 26 T cell receptor beta chains sequenced from a single sample in a study of blood T cell repertoires in COVID-19. Produced via immunoSEQ multiplex PCR; TCRdb's table is partial and in-frame only. The table has under 200,000 clones, approximately 80% seen once; the top ten hold about 8.3%. The sample taken for sequencing was peripheral blood. These receptors were obtained from a man in his sixties with acute or convalescent COVID-19.

The V gene is TRBV5-1, the J gene TRBJ1-3; D is ambiguous. Deletions cut 4 bases from V and 3 bases from J, with 14 bases between. Germline CDR1 SGHRS, CDR2 YFSETQ. The CDR3 extends over 15 amino acids. In nucleotides, the CDR3 is TGCGCCAGCAGCCCACCGGCGGTTGATGGAAACACCATATATTTT. This codes for CASSPPAVDGNTIYF.

V and J are TRBV15 and TRBJ1-5; 8 bases are a match to TRBD1. The germline V gene has CDR1 LNHNV and CDR2 YYDKDF (reference sequence). After removal of 6 bases from V and 2 bases from J, the junction contained 6 bases not matched to a gene. This CDR3 contains 15 residues. CDR3 amino acids: CATSSGGDGNQPQHF. For the CDR3, the DNA is TGTGCCACCAGTTCAGGGGGCGACGGCAATCAGCCCCAGCATTTT.

The V and J genes are TRBV24-1 and TRBJ1-3; tentatively, D is TRBD1 (5 bases). The CDR3 loop spans 12 amino acids. Per the germline V gene, CDR1 is KGHDR and CDR2 is SFDVKD. Deletions cut 9 bases from V and 0 bases from J, with 5 bases between. For the CDR3, the DNA is TGTGCCACCCAGGGCTCTGGAAACACCATATATTTT. Its protein is CATQGSGNTIYF.

This clone has more than one count but fewer than ten. V and J are TRBV6-4 and TRBJ1-1; perhaps TRBD1 as D (5 bases). V dropped 6 bases and J dropped 4 bases, with 15 bases sitting between them. CDR1 and CDR2 (germline): MRHNA, SNTAGT. This CDR3 is 14 amino acids long. The CDR3 here is CASRRDPGSTEAFF. The CDR3 coding sequence is TGTGCCAGCAGGCGGGACCCGGGGAGCACTGAAGCTTTCTTT.

The V call is TRBV9, the J call TRBJ1-3, with a tentative D call TRBD1 (5 bases). The CDR3 has 14 amino acids. Germline V gene sequence: CDR1 SGDLS, CDR2 YYNGEE. V lost 0 bases and J 4 bases, leaving 8 bases between the germline ends. The CDR3 reads CASSVGAGGNTIYF. The CDR3, as DNA: TGTGCCAGCAGCGTAGGCGCAGGGGGAAACACCATATATTTT.

This rearrangement joins TRBV28 to TRBJ1-5; no clear D. In germline, CDR1 is MDHEN, CDR2 SYDVKM. V shed 2 bases and J shed 4 bases, with 6 bases lying between them. CDR3 length equals 13 residues. CDR3 residues: CASSLKRNQPQHF. CDR3 coding DNA: TGTGCCAGCAGTTTAAAGAGAAATCAGCCCCAGCATTTT.

This chain uses TRBV19 with TRBJ1-1, with D tentatively TRBD1 (5 bases). Trimming took off 9 bases at V and 4 bases at J, with 12 bases between the two ends. CDR1 and CDR2 (germline): LNHDA, SQIVND (reference sequence). The CDR3 contains 12 residues. CDR3 residues: CASWGRGTEAFF. The CDR3 DNA reads TGTGCCAGCTGGGGGAGGGGCACTGAAGCTTTCTTT.

The chain carries TRBV9 and TRBJ1-6, with 9 bases aligning to TRBD1. V gave up 2 bases and J gave up 9 bases; unmatched junction bases: 6. The CDR3 contains 15 residues. The germline V gene encodes CDR1 SGDLS and CDR2 YYNGEE. The DNA of the CDR3 is TGTGCCAGCAGCGTCACGACAGGGGGAGGTTCACCCCTCCACTTT. This codes for CASSVTTGGGSPLHF.

The rearrangement uses TRBV21-1 and TRBJ1-5. TRBV21-1 is assigned pseudogene status. There are 15 residues in the CDR3. CDR3 DNA sequence: TGTGCCAGATCCAACGGGGTTAGGGGCAATCAGCCCCAGCATTTT. Amino acid sequence: CARSNGVRGNQPQHF.

Here the CDR3 DNA reads TGTGCCAGCTCACCCCCCGGGGGGCCATACAATGAGCAGTTCTTC. This sequence encodes CASSPPGGPYNEQFF. The chain combines TRBV18 with TRBJ2-1; D is possibly TRBD2 (7 bases). Germline loops: CDR1 KGHSH, CDR2 LQKENI. CDR3 length: 15 residues. V lost 3 bases, J lost 4 bases, and 13 bases lay in between. Variable domain in full (rest from reference TRBV18 and TRBJ2-1): NAGVMQNPRHLVRRRGQEARLRCSPMKGHSHVYWYRQLPEEGLKFMVYLQKENIIDESGMPKERFSAEFPKEGPSILRIQQVVRGDSAAYFCASSPPGGPYNEQFFGPGTRLTVL.

V is TRBV5-1 and J is TRBJ1-6; 8 bases match TRBD1. Germline CDR1 and CDR2: SGHRS and YFSETQ. This CDR3 spans 13 amino acids. Trimming cost V 8 bases and J 7 bases; bases outside gene matches: 5. In DNA form, the CDR3 reads TGCGCCAGTATGGACAGGGAAAATTCACCCCTCCACTTT. It specifies CASMDRENSPLHF.

This clone has more than one count but fewer than ten. This chain connects TRBV6-5 to TRBJ2-1; 7 bases map to TRBD1. Germline CDR1 reads MNHEY; CDR2 reads SVGAGI. This CDR3 comprises 14 residues. With V trimmed by 6 bases and J by 2 bases, 4 bases remained unmatched. CDR3 region: CASRGQRPYNEQFF. The CDR3 DNA reads TGTGCCAGCAGGGGACAGAGACCCTACAATGAGCAGTTCTTC.

J is TRBJ2-1 and V is TRBV30; D is perhaps TRBD1 (6 bases). The CDR3 is 12 residues long. Germline V gene lookup returns CDR1 GTSNPN and CDR2 SVGIG (reference sequence). V lost 2 bases and J lost 4, with 6 bases in between. This CDR3 is CAWSQGYNEQFF. The CDR3 DNA sequence: TGTGCCTGGAGTCAGGGGTACAATGAGCAGTTCTTC.

The J gene is TRBJ1-6, the V gene TRBV6-6, with D tentatively TRBD1 (6 bases). This CDR3 spans 16 amino acids. Trimming left V 5 bases short and J 5 bases short, with 16 bases between. Germline CDR1 is MNHNY and CDR2 is SVGAGI (reference sequence). CDR3 in DNA: TGTGCCAGCAGTCGACGACAGGTCGGAAATAATTCACCCCTCCACTTT. Amino acid sequence: CASSRRQVGNNSPLHF.

This sequence joins TRBV6-4 and TRBJ2-1; 8 nucleotides align to TRBD2. The CDR3 spans 16 residues. Trimming took 5 bases from V and 0 from J; bases not matched to a gene: 6. Germline-derived CDR1 and CDR2 are MRHNA and SNTAGT. CDR3 amino acids: CASSPSGGYSYNEQFF. CDR3 DNA: TGTGCCAGCAGTCCCAGCGGGGGTTACTCCTACAATGAGCAGTTCTTC.

The rearrangement joins TRBV12-3 or TRBV12-4 to TRBJ2-3; D perhaps matches TRBD2 (5 bases). Trimming shortened V by 5 bases and J by 6 bases, and 12 bases separated the two germline ends. The CDR3 runs to 13 residues. As DNA, the CDR3 is TGTGCCAGCAGTCCCGTGGGGAGTGATACGCAGTATTTT. Translation gives CASSPVGSDTQYF.

CDR3 sequence: CASSESGKSLRDRGRVNQPQHF. As DNA, the CDR3 is TGCGCCAGCAGTGAGTCGGGGAAATCTCTCCGGGACAGGGGACGAGTCAATCAGCCCCAGCATTTT. V is TRBV10-2 and J is TRBJ1-5; 10 bases are a match to TRBD1. V lost 0 bases and J lost 3; bases outside the gene matches: 20. The CDR3 totals 22 residues. Germline lookup yields CDR1 WSHSY and CDR2 SAAADI.

This clone occurred once. The J gene is TRBJ1-2, the V gene TRBV25-1; TRBD1 matches at 7 bases. J gave up 4 bases and V 6 bases, and 5 bases lay outside the gene matches. CDR3 length equals 13 residues. Germline CDR1 MGHDK, CDR2 SYGVNS. For the CDR3, the DNA is TGTGCCAGCAGCCTAACAGGGGTCTATGGCTACACCTTC. Protein: CASSLTGVYGYTF.

V is TRBV30 and J is TRBJ1-2; D unresolved. V lost 0 bases, J lost 0 bases, and 11 bases lay in between. CDR3 length: 15 amino acids. The germline V gene encodes CDR1 GTSNPN and CDR2 SVGIG (reference sequence). The CDR3 loop is CAWSVLDGANYGYTF. CDR3 DNA sequence: TGTGCCTGGAGTGTACTGGACGGGGCTAACTATGGCTACACCTTC.

This clone is categorized as medium-sized. V and J are TRBV6-5 and TRBJ2-1; D gene uncertain. The CDR3 sequence is 14 residues long. The germline gives CDR1 MNHEY, CDR2 SVGAGI. V was trimmed by 3 bases and J by 5 bases, leaving 11 bases between them. The CDR3 is CASSYSGVNNEQFF. The CDR3 nucleotides read TGTGCCAGCAGTTATTCCGGTGTAAACAATGAGCAGTTCTTC.

The rearrangement joins TRBV19 to TRBJ2-1; 7 bases agree with TRBD2. Germline V gene sequence: CDR1 LNHDA, CDR2 SQIVND (reference sequence). Unmatched junction bases numbered 7, after V lost 4 bases and J lost 4 bases. There are 15 residues in the CDR3. The CDR3 nucleotides are TGTGCCAGTAGTAACGAAGCGGGGTCATACAATGAGCAGTTCTTC. Amino acids: CASSNEAGSYNEQFF. Full variable domain (remainder filled in from reference TRBV19 and TRBJ2-1): DGGITQSPKYLFRKEGQNVTLSCEQNLNHDAMYWYRQDPGQGLRLIYYSQIVNDFQKGDIAEGYSVSREKKESFPLTVTSAQKNPTAFYLCASSNEAGSYNEQFFGPGTRLTVL.

The chain is built from TRBV2 and TRBJ2-3; TRBD1 is a possible D gene (6 bases). Germline V gene data show CDR1 as SNHLY and CDR2 as FYNNEI. Trimming pared 4 bases from V and 0 bases from J, leaving 14 bases between. The CDR3 extends over 16 amino acids. The CDR3 DNA reads as TGTGCCAGCAGTGCCCGAGGGGGTGTCAGCACAGATACGCAGTATTTT. Amino acids: CASSARGGVSTDTQYF.

The rearrangement links TRBV6-2 or TRBV6-3 to TRBJ2-7; TRBD2 agrees at 10 bases. In germline, CDR1 is MNHEY, CDR2 SVGEGT. The CDR3 spans 15 residues. V was pared by 5 bases and J by 9 bases, with 13 bases of the junction left unmatched. CDR3 in amino acids: CASSNVVLAGVRQYF. CDR3 sequence (DNA): TGTGCCAGCAGTAACGTGGTCCTAGCGGGGGTGAGGCAGTACTTC.

This clone was picked up a small number of times. The CDR3 reads CAWTGSYTEAFF. DNA for the CDR3: TGTGCCTGGACCGGGTCCTACACTGAAGCTTTCTTT. This chain connects TRBV30 to TRBJ1-1, with D unresolved. Germline lookup yields CDR1 GTSNPN and CDR2 SVGIG (reference sequence). This CDR3 has 12 residues. V was pared by 4 bases and J by 3 bases, with 9 bases between.

The V call is TRBV19, the J call TRBJ1-5; D perhaps matches TRBD1 (6 bases). Trimming shortened V by 3 bases and J by 3 bases, and 15 bases separated the two germline ends. The length of the CDR3 is 16 residues. Germline loops: CDR1 LNHDA, CDR2 SQIVND (reference sequence). CDR3 nucleotides: TGTGCCAGTAGTATCGGGACAATAAGGAACAATCAGCCCCAGCATTTT. It is translated as CASSIGTIRNNQPQHF.

This clone has only one observation. The rearrangement joins TRBV18 to TRBJ1-2; 8 nucleotides agree with TRBD1. V shed 3 bases and J 5 bases; nucleotides not matched to a gene: 8. This CDR3 is 15 amino acids long. CDR1 is KGHSH and CDR2 is LQKENI in the germline V gene. DNA for the CDR3: TGTGCCAGCTCACCGATTCCGGGACAGGATTATGGCTACACCTTC. Translated: CASSPIPGQDYGYTF.